Following are 17 T cell receptor beta chains from one sample sequenced in a study of shared T cell receptors in the human thymus. Clones were sequenced by immunoSEQ multiplex PCR, and TCRdb holds only the in-frame ones, with some missing. The data show over 350,000 clones, around 93% seen once. Sequencing input: thymocytes. Every receptor here comes from a human donor.

This chain uses TRBV27 with TRBJ1-3; TRBD1 might be the D (6 bases). The V gene lost 3 bases and the J gene lost 0 bases, with 12 bases spanning the gap. CDR1 MNHEY and CDR2 SMNVEV come from the germline V gene (reference sequence). The CDR3 length is 16 residues. CDR3 coding DNA: TGTGCCAGCAGTTTTGGACAGCCGATCTCTGGAAACACCATATATTTT. This sequence encodes CASSFGQPISGNTIYF.

This sequence joins TRBV4-1 and TRBJ1-1; perhaps TRBD1 as D (6 bases). V gave up 3 bases and J gave up 5 bases, with 19 bases separating them. The germline CDR1 and CDR2 sequences are MGHRA and YSYEKL. There are 16 residues in the CDR3. CDR3 protein: CASSHRGWVGKTEAFF. CDR3 nucleotides: TGCGCCAGCAGCCACAGGGGATGGGTCGGGAAGACTGAAGCTTTCTTT.

CDR3 nucleotide sequence: TGTGCCAGCAGACCGGACGGCTCCTACGAGCAGTACTTC. This codes for CASRPDGSYEQYF. This chain connects TRBV7-3 to TRBJ2-7, with D hard to call. The CDR3 sequence is 13 residues long. CDR1 and CDR2 from the germline V gene are SGHTA and FQGTGA. V lost 6 bases, J lost 0 bases, and 9 bases lay in between.

The chain is built from TRBV19 and TRBJ2-1; the match to TRBD2 covers 11 bases. The germline gives CDR1 LNHDA, CDR2 SQIVND (reference sequence). V gave up 5 bases and J gave up 5 bases; unmatched junction bases: 5. The CDR3 has 15 amino acids. The CDR3 DNA reads TGTGCCAGTAGTTCACTAGCGGGAGTTGACAATGAGCAGTTCTTC. Translating gives CASSSLAGVDNEQFF.

The J gene is TRBJ1-5, the V gene TRBV21-1. TRBV21-1 is classified as a pseudogene. CDR3 length: 16 residues. CDR3 DNA: TGTGCCAGCAGCAATACTAAGGGGTCGGAGGGACAGCCCCAGCATTTT. Its translation is CASSNTKGSEGQPQHF.

With regard to this clone: The junction differs from germline at one of its ends, possibly a read error. V gene TRBV14 combines with J gene TRBJ2-7, with 8 bases identical to TRBD1. CDR1 SGHDN and CDR2 FVKESK come from the germline V gene. The CDR3 extends over 14 amino acids. In nucleotides, the CDR3 is TGTGCCAGCAGCGAAGACAGGGGTGGCAACGAGCAGTACTTC. This sequence encodes CASSEDRGGNEQYF.

This clone appeared a single time. This rearrangement joins TRBV5-4 to TRBJ2-7; 12 bases agree with TRBD2. The germline CDR1 and CDR2 sequences are SGHNT and YYREEE (reference sequence). The ends lost 4 bases at V and 6 bases at J; junction bases unmatched: 8. The length of the CDR3 is 15 residues. CDR3 DNA sequence: TGTGCCAGCAGCCCCCTAGCGGGAGGGCCGCCCGAGCAGTACTTC. This translates into CASSPLAGGPPEQYF.

CDR3: CASSLQVSNQPQHF. The CDR3 nucleotides are TGTGCCAGCAGCCTACAGGTTAGCAATCAGCCCCAGCATTTT. The chain links TRBV28 to TRBJ1-5; D may be TRBD1 (5 bases). CDR1 and CDR2 (germline): MDHEN, SYDVKM. The length of the CDR3 is 14 residues. The ends were cut back, 6 bases at V and 0 bases at J, with 9 bases in the middle.

The chain carries TRBV27 and TRBJ2-7; D gene ambiguous. Between the trimmed V and J ends, which lost 0 bases and 5 bases, there was a span of 14 bases. The CDR3 loop spans 15 amino acids. CDR1 MNHEY and CDR2 SMNVEV come from the germline V gene (reference sequence). The CDR3 bases are TGTGCCAGCAGTTTATCGCCCATTATTGGGGACGAGCAGTACTTC. Amino acids: CASSLSPIIGDEQYF.

The gene calls are TRBV5-4 and TRBJ1-5, with D perhaps matching TRBD1 (5 bases). Trimming removed 3 bases at V and 4 bases at J, with 8 bases between. In germline, CDR1 is SGHNT, CDR2 YYREEE (reference sequence). This CDR3 has 13 residues. The CDR3 sequence: CASSSGPNQPQHF. The CDR3 region has the DNA TGTGCCAGCAGCTCAGGGCCAAATCAGCCCCAGCATTTT.

The J gene is TRBJ1-3, the V gene TRBV9; D ambiguous. Trimming took off 7 bases at V and 0 bases at J, with 11 bases between the two ends. This CDR3 contains 14 residues. CDR1 is SGDLS and CDR2 is YYNGEE in the germline V gene. CDR3 in amino acids: CASEGSGSGNTIYF. Written as DNA, the CDR3 is TGTGCCAGCGAAGGTTCGGGCTCTGGAAACACCATATATTTT. The full variable domain, rest sourced from reference TRBV9 and TRBJ1-3, is DSGVTQTPKHLITATGQRVTLRCSPRSGDLSVYWYQQSLDQGLQFLIQYYNGEERAKGNILERFSAQQFPDLHSELNLSSLELGDSALYFCASEGSGSGNTIYFGEGSWLTVV.

This chain connects TRBV5-6 to TRBJ1-3; weak D call: TRBD1 (5 bases). The CDR3 runs to 16 residues. Germline-derived CDR1 and CDR2 are SGHDT and YYEEEE. Deletions cut 4 bases from V and 0 bases from J, with 14 bases between. CDR3 bases: TGTGCCAGCAGCCCAGGATTGGGGCGCTCTGGAAACACCATATATTTT. Its translation is CASSPGLGRSGNTIYF.

The chain combines TRBV6-5 with TRBJ1-4; D is ambiguous. V was cut by 2 bases and J by 13 bases, with 14 bases left in between. CDR3 length equals 13 residues. Germline CDR1 reads MNHEY; CDR2 reads SVGAGI. The CDR3 here is CASSYRRPERLFF. In DNA, the CDR3 is TGTGCCAGCAGTTACAGGAGACCTGAGAGACTGTTTTTT.

This chain links TRBV11-3 with TRBJ2-1; possible D gene TRBD1, 5 bases. The CDR3 consists of 16 residues. Per germline, CDR1 SGHNT and CDR2 YENEEA. The V end was cut by 5 bases, the J end by 4 bases, with 18 bases between. The CDR3 loop is CASSRRDNQGYNEQFF. The CDR3 nucleotides are TGTGCCAGCAGCCGACGAGATAATCAGGGTTACAATGAGCAGTTCTTC.

This chain connects TRBV7-3 to TRBJ1-1, with D possibly TRBD1 on 5 matching bases. Trimming stripped 6 bases from V and 1 base from J, with 12 bases between. The germline V gene has CDR1 SGHTA and CDR2 FQGTGA. The CDR3 sequence is 14 residues long. The CDR3 nucleotides read TGTGCCAGCAGAGTACAGGCTAAGAACACTGAAGCTTTCTTT. This translates into CASRVQAKNTEAFF.

This chain connects TRBV20-1 to TRBJ2-1; D is unclear. Trimming pared 1 base from V and 13 bases from J, leaving 5 bases between. CDR3 length equals 9 residues. Germline loops: CDR1 DFQATT, CDR2 SNEGSKA (reference sequence). For the CDR3, the DNA is TGCAGTGCTAGAGTTTATCAGTTCTTC. Translation gives CSARVYQFF.

The J gene is TRBJ2-7, the V gene TRBV4-1; no reliable D call. This CDR3 is built from 15 residues. CDR1 and CDR2 (germline): MGHRA, YSYEKL. V was cut by 1 base and J by 6 bases, with 16 bases left in between. CDR3 in amino acids: CASSQGAITPVEQYF. Written as DNA, the CDR3 is TGCGCCAGCAGCCAAGGTGCGATTACACCGGTCGAGCAGTACTTC.